This entry describes one T cell receptor beta chain. This clone was found a few times. Its antigen is currently not known. Per-nucleotide qualities are absent, and no much larger clonotype sits a single base away. This sample was included in a study of blood T cell repertoires in COVID-19 (dated by TCRdb to about 2020). With regard to the full study: The collaborator samples originated in the United States, Italy and Spain and spanned the acute and convalescent phases of COVID-19. The material from the prospective study consisted of cDNA or gDNA derived from T cells, B-cell-depleted T cells, or PBMCs. The dataset comprised deeply sampled blood TCRbeta repertoires from subjects exposed to, actively infected with, or recovered from COVID-19. The repertoires were made available in a free public database intended to serve as a resource for research on the immune response to SARS-CoV-2. The samples were drawn from two sources: the first 160 participants of the ongoing ImmuneRACE study, and 1,254 subjects contributed by 6 global collaborators. Nearly every sample came with metadata listing a de-identified subject ID, COVID-19 status, age in years and sex. Where available, HLA class I and class II types were taken from metadata supplied by the sample provider and were not determined by assay-based typing. The investigation overall reported the following: The amount of clinical and demographic metadata varied by source and participant and was provided uncurated.

TCRbeta CDR3 regions were amplified from genomic DNA using the immunoSEQ Assay, a bias-controlled multiplex PCR. As for the original processing: Nucleated cell counts per sample were estimated from amplification of reference gene primers within the assay. Sequence reads were collapsed and filtered to measure the absolute abundance of every unique TCRbeta CDR3 rearrangement. Productive Simpson clonality was computed per sample as the square root of Simpson's diversity index over productive rearrangements. The immuneACCESS repertoire file appears here via TCRdb, limited to in-frame rearrangements. These files lack a portion of the clones; in checked studies, under half of the deficit traces to unresolved V genes, and the cause of the others is not known. The V and J calls and clone size are taken from that table; D and trimming were inferred from the DNA. The sample table shows more than 250,000 clones, and 84% are seen once. 8% to 9.5% of the sample belongs to the ten largest clones.

The CDR1 and CDR2 encoded by the germline V gene are SGHTA and FQGNSA. Its CDR3 holds 16 amino acids, cysteine through phenylalanine. Only the CDR3 region is kept as DNA, spanning 48 bases read in frame from base 1. The junction shows trimming of 5 bases on V and 7 bases on J, plus 20 bases between the germline ends. Whole blood was collected in K2EDTA tubes by collaborating institutions according to the institutions' own protocols. Collaborator samples were shipped for TCRbeta analysis as frozen whole blood, isolated PBMCs, or DNA extracted from either sample type. Recombination joined TRBV7-2 with TRBJ1-4, with TRBD1 tentatively as D gene (6 bases match). The clonotype comes from a human donor in a cohort sampled during active COVID-19. The material sequenced was peripheral blood. The nucleotide sequence reads as follows: TGTGCCAGCAGCACAATGGCGGGGGCTGCCCCTGAAAAACTGTTTTTT. This codes for CASSTMAGAAPEKLFF.